These 22 T cell receptor beta chains share one sample of origin, sequenced in a study of CD8 T cells in ankylosing spondylitis. Study observations and caveats: A motif in TCR beta, a set of roughly 8 highly homologous variants, appeared characteristic of ankylosing spondylitis blood.

From the 5' RACE reads, TCRdb called clonotypes with MiXCR, one entry per CDR3 protein. The sample has some 450,000 distinct CDR3 sequences, roughly 17% seen once. These receptors' antigens are unknown. What was sequenced was blood, either unsorted or a sorted T cell fraction (not recorded which). These receptors were obtained from a male donor with ankylosing spondylitis.

This clonotype was counted many times. The CDR3 here is CASSSDRGRYEQYF. The DNA for the CDR3 is TGTGCCAGCAGTTCCGACAGGGGAAGGTACGAGCAGTACTTC. This rearrangement joins TRBV12-3 or TRBV12-4 to TRBJ2-7, with 8 bases matching TRBD1. V gave up 4 bases and J gave up 4 bases; unmatched junction bases: 6. CDR3 size: 14 residues.

The rearrangement joins TRBV5-1 to TRBJ2-6, with D perhaps TRBD1 or TRBD2 (6 bases each). V was trimmed by 6 bases and J by 1 base, leaving 8 bases between them. The CDR3 covers 14 residues. Per the germline V gene, CDR1 is SGHRS and CDR2 is YFSETQ. CDR3 bases: TGCGCCAGCAAAGGGGGGTCTGGGGCCAACGTCCTGACTTTC. Protein: CASKGGSGANVLTF.

Only a few counts were recorded for this clonotype. The chain uses TRBV3-1 and TRBJ1-1, with D possibly TRBD1 on 6 matching bases. Trimming removed 3 bases at V and 5 bases at J, with 19 bases between. There are 16 residues in the CDR3. Germline CDR1 reads LGHDT; CDR2 reads YNNKEL (reference sequence). This CDR3 is CASSQAKTGLKTEAFF. The DNA of the CDR3 is TGTGCCAGCAGCCAGGCCAAGACAGGACTTAAAACTGAAGCTTTCTTT.

This clonotype was picked up a small number of times. The rearrangement joins TRBV7-3 to TRBJ2-7; 11 bases line up with TRBD2. V lost 3 bases, J lost 2 bases, and 6 bases stayed unmatched. The CDR3 loop spans 16 amino acids. Germline V CDR1 and CDR2: SGHTA, FQGTGA. The CDR3 reads CASSFGRLAGTYEQYF. The CDR3 DNA reads TGTGCCAGCAGCTTCGGTCGACTAGCGGGGACCTACGAGCAGTACTTC. Drawing the rest from reference TRBV7-3 and TRBJ2-7, the complete variable domain is GAGVSQTPSNKVTEKGKYVELRCDPISGHTALYWYRQSLGQGPEFLIYFQGTGAADDSGLPNDRFFAVRPEGSVSTLKIQRTERGDSAVYLCASSFGRLAGTYEQYFGPGTRLTVT.

This clonotype came up many times. V usage is TRBV14 and J usage is TRBJ1-1; D is uncertain. This CDR3 region has 13 residues. V lost 1 base, J lost 3 bases, and 6 bases lay in between. The V gene's germline CDR1 is SGHDN and CDR2 FVKESK. DNA for the CDR3: TGTGCCAGCAGCCAAGTGAGTTACACTGAAGCTTTCTTT. It encodes CASSQVSYTEAFF.

This clonotype was recorded a few times. The rearrangement joins TRBV20-1 to TRBJ2-3, with no clear D. CDR1 is DFQATT and CDR2 is SNEGSKA in the germline V gene (reference sequence). Trimming stripped 1 base from V and 3 bases from J, with 35 bases between. The CDR3 runs 22 residues. The CDR3 sequence is CSARVKRKGLRPPLGRTDTQYF. As DNA, the CDR3 is TGCAGTGCTAGAGTAAAAAGGAAGGGTTTGAGACCTCCCCTGGGTCGGACAGATACGCAGTATTTT.

The rearrangement uses TRBV4-2 and TRBJ2-5; no firm D call. The ends were cut back, 0 bases at V and 3 bases at J, with 11 bases in the middle. The CDR3 spans 15 residues. The germline V gene encodes CDR1 LGHNA and CDR2 YNFKEQ. The CDR3 spells CASSQDVFLKETQYF. CDR3 DNA sequence: TGTGCCAGCAGCCAAGATGTATTTTTAAAAGAGACCCAGTACTTC.

The chain combines TRBV12-3 or TRBV12-4 with TRBJ2-1; weak D call: TRBD1 (6 bases). The length of the CDR3 is 11 residues. V lost 5 bases, J lost 8 bases, and 7 bases lay in between. In DNA form, the CDR3 reads TGTGCCAGCAGTACAGGGTATGAGCAGTTCTTC. Its protein is CASSTGYEQFF.

The rearrangement links TRBV20-1 to TRBJ1-1; TRBD1 aligns across 11 bases. The germline gives CDR1 DFQATT, CDR2 SNEGSKA (reference sequence). The CDR3 has 15 residues. Germline trimming cut 2 bases from V and 3 bases from J; bases unmatched to any gene: 5. The CDR3 DNA sequence: TGCAGTGCTAGACCCGGACAGGGGGCGTACACTGAAGCTTTCTTT. This sequence encodes CSARPGQGAYTEAFF.

This clonotype was seen repeatedly, ten times or more. J is TRBJ1-1 and V is TRBV12-3 or TRBV12-4; no firm D call. This CDR3 spans 15 amino acids. The ends were cut back, 2 bases at V and 0 bases at J, with 10 bases in the middle. The CDR3 protein is CASSLKGRLNTEAFF. DNA for the CDR3: TGTGCCAGCAGTTTAAAGGGAAGGTTGAACACTGAAGCTTTCTTT.

This CDR3 reads CASSPITGSPLHF. For the CDR3, the DNA is TGTGCCAGCAGCCCAATTACAGGTTCACCCCTCCACTTT. The chain couples TRBV7-2 to TRBJ1-6; D is perhaps TRBD1 (5 bases). This CDR3 spans 13 amino acids. Trimming removed 5 bases from V and 9 bases from J, with 11 bases in between. Germline CDR1 SGHTA, CDR2 FQGNSA.

This chain connects TRBV5-1 to TRBJ2-7; D possibly corresponds to TRBD2 (5 bases). Trimming stripped 0 bases from V and 4 bases from J, with 11 bases between. From germline, CDR1 is SGHRS and CDR2 YFSETQ. The CDR3 is 14 residues long. CDR3 in DNA: TGCGCCAGCAGCTTGGCCGGTGACTATTACGAGCAGTACTTC. This encodes CASSLAGDYYEQYF.

Ten or more counts support this clonotype. The chain links TRBV10-3 to TRBJ1-1; possible D gene TRBD1, 5 bases. V was pared by 6 bases and J by 1 base, with 9 bases between. Germline values: CDR1 ENHRY, CDR2 SYGVKD. The CDR3 is 13 amino acids. CDR3 sequence: CAIRDNTNTEAFF. The DNA of the CDR3 is TGTGCCATCAGGGACAATACGAACACTGAAGCTTTCTTT.

This clonotype has at least ten counts. V and J are TRBV29-1 and TRBJ2-2; no firm D call. V was clipped by 4 bases and J by 3 bases, with 3 bases between them. The CDR3 is made up of 11 amino acids. The germline gives CDR1 SQVTM, CDR2 ANQGSEA. CDR3 in amino acids: CSVADTGELFF. Here the CDR3 DNA reads TGCAGCGTTGCTGACACCGGGGAGCTGTTTTTT.

This clonotype occurred many times. The chain links TRBV18 to TRBJ1-5; 8 bases fit TRBD1. Germline trimming cut 6 bases from V and 1 base from J; bases unmatched to any gene: 11. The CDR3 contains 17 residues. Germline V gene data show CDR1 as KGHSH and CDR2 as LQKENI. CDR3 protein: CASSFGTGTLSNQPQHF. CDR3 DNA: TGTGCCAGCTCGTTCGGGACAGGAACCCTCAGCAATCAGCCCCAGCATTTT.

There are a few counts of this clonotype. V gene TRBV9 combines with J gene TRBJ1-2, with D uncertain. Germline V gives CDR1 SGDLS, CDR2 YYNGEE. The CDR3 consists of 13 residues. V was pared by 0 bases and J by 8 bases, with 11 bases between. CDR3 in DNA: TGTGCCAGCAGCGTAGAATCCGCGAGGGGCTACACCTTC. It translates to CASSVESARGYTF.

The chain couples TRBV10-3 to TRBJ2-1, with 14 nucleotides matching TRBD2. This CDR3 has 18 amino acids. Trimming at V came to 4 bases and at J to 3 bases, leaving 8 bases not matched to a gene. Germline lookup yields CDR1 ENHRY and CDR2 SYGVKD. CDR3 sequence: CAISGVGGTSGGYNEQFF. CDR3 DNA: TGTGCCATCAGTGGTGTCGGTGGGACTAGCGGGGGCTACAATGAGCAGTTCTTC.

In its sample, this clonotype was seen many times. The V and J genes are TRBV29-1 and TRBJ2-3; D gene unclear. The V gene's germline CDR1 is SQVTM and CDR2 ANQGSEA. The CDR3 has 12 residues. CDR3 nucleotides: TGCAGGGCTAAGGGTCTTACAGATACGCAGTATTTT. Encoded protein: CRAKGLTDTQYF.

Of note for this clonotype: An end of the junction does not agree with germline; a read error may underlie this. The chain couples TRBV6-2 or TRBV6-3 to TRBJ1-2; D is undetermined. CDR1 MNHEY and CDR2 SVGEGT come from the germline V gene. The CDR3 runs to 13 residues. The CDR3 coding sequence is TGTGCCAGCACCCCATTGGCTAACCATGGCTACACCTTC. This encodes CASTPLANHGYTF.

There are a few counts of this clonotype. The chain links TRBV10-3 to TRBJ2-7; D may match TRBD1 or TRBD2 (5 bases each). Trimming left V 6 bases short and J 3 bases short, with 6 bases between. Germline CDR1 ENHRY, CDR2 SYGVKD. This CDR3 is built from 11 residues. CDR3 loop: CAIRGDYEQYF. CDR3 DNA sequence: TGTGCCATCAGGGGGGACTACGAGCAGTACTTC.

This clonotype was observed a few times. J is TRBJ1-6 and V is TRBV4-1; possible D gene TRBD1, 6 bases. Trimming took 0 bases from V and 7 from J, leaving 19 bases between them. The germline gives CDR1 MGHRA, CDR2 YSYEKL. The CDR3 is made up of 18 amino acids. The CDR3 protein is CASSQDLGPGATNSPLHF. The CDR3 DNA reads TGCGCCAGCAGCCAAGATTTAGGCCCAGGGGCAACGAATTCACCCCTCCACTTT.

This clonotype was found many times. The rearrangement uses TRBV7-9 and TRBJ2-5, with 13 bases identical to TRBD2. Per germline, CDR1 SEHNR and CDR2 FQNEAQ (reference sequence). J was trimmed by 5 bases and V by 4 bases; bases with no gene match: 10. There are 17 residues in the CDR3. CDR3 sequence (DNA): TGTGCCAGCAGCTCAAACCGACTAGCGGGAGGCTTGGAGACCCAGTACTTC. Translation: CASSSNRLAGGLETQYF.